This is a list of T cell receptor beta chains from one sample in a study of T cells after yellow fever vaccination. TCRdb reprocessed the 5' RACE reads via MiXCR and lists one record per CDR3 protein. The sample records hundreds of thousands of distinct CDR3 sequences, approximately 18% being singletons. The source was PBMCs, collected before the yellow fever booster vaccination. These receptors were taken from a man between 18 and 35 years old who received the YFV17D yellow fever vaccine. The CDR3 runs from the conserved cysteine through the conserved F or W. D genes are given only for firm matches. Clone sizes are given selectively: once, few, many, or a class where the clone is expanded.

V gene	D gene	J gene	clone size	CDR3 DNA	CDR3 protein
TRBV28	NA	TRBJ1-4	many	TGTGCCAGCAGTTCGTCACATCGGAAACTGTTTTTT	CASSSSHRKLFF
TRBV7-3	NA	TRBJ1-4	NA	TGTGCCAGCAGCTTAAGGGACGGCAGGGGAAAAGAAAAACTGTTTTTT	CASSLRDGRGKEKLFF
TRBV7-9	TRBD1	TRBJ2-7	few	TGTGCCAGCAGCCCAGTCGGGACAGGGTCCTACGAGCAGTACTTC	CASSPVGTGSYEQYF
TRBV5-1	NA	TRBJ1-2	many	TGCGCCAGCGGGCAGGAAGTAAGGGGCTACACCTTC	CASGQEVRGYTF
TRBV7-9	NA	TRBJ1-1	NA	TGTGCCAGCAACGGCGGACACCTGAACACTGAAGCTTTCTTT	CASNGGHLNTEAFF
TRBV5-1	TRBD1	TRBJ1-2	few	TGCGCCAGCAGCTTGGCGGCAGGGGGAAAATCTAACTATGGCTACACCTTC	CASSLAAGGKSNYGYTF
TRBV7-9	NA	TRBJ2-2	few	TGTGCCAGCAGCTCAAAAACAGGGAGCACCGGGGAGCTGTTTTTT	CASSSKTGSTGELFF
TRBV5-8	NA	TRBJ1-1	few	TGTGCCAGCAGCTTGAAGTCCCGGACTGAAGCTTTCTTT	CASSLKSRTEAFF
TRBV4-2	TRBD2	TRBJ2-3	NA	TGTGCCAGCAGCCAAGAGGCTAGCGGGGGGGCAGATACGCAGTATTTT	CASSQEASGGADTQYF
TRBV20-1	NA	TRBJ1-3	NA	TGCAGTGCTAGAATCTTGGAGGGCTCTGGAAACACCATATATTTT	CSARILEGSGNTIYF
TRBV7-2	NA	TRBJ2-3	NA	TGTGCCAGCAGCTTAGGCTTCATATTGCGGGGTTTGGGAGATACGCAGTATTTT	CASSLGFILRGLGDTQYF
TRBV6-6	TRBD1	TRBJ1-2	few	TGTGCCAGCAGGCCGACAGGGGGGTTAAACTATGGCTACACCTTC	CASRPTGGLNYGYTF
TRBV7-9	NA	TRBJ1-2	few	TGTGCCAGCAGCCCGGGGATGGACTCTTATGGCTACACCTTC	CASSPGMDSYGYTF
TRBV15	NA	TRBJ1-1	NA	TGTGCCACCAGCAGAGAGGGGGTGGGCACTGAAGCTTTCTTT	CATSREGVGTEAFF
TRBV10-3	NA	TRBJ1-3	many	TGTGCCATCAGCCAACGCAGGGCGGTATCTGGAAACACCATATATTTT	CAISQRRAVSGNTIYF
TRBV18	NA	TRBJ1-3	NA	TGTGCCAGCTCAACATCGGGGGCCTCGGGTTCTGGAAACACCATATATTTT	CASSTSGASGSGNTIYF
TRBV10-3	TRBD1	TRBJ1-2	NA	TGTGCCATCAGTGACGAGACAGGGGGCAGCTATGGCTACACCTTC	CAISDETGGSYGYTF
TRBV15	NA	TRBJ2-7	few	TGTGCCACCAGCCTCGGGCCGACGTACGAGCAGTACTTC	CATSLGPTYEQYF
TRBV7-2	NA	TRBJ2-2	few	TGTGCCAGCAGGCCCTGGGGGGCCGCCGGCGGGGAGCTGTTTTTT	CASRPWGAAGGELFF
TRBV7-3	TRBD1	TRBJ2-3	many	TGTGCCAGCAGCATGACAGGGTCAGATACGCAGTATTTT	CASSMTGSDTQYF
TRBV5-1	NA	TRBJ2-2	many	TGCGCCAGCAATTGGCAGGGGAACACCGGGGAGCTGTTTTTT	CASNWQGNTGELFF
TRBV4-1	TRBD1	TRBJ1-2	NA	TGCGCCAGCACTCGACCGGGACAGGGCGATGGCTACACCTTC	CASTRPGQGDGYTF
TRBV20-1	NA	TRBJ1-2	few	TGCAGTGGGAAGCAGGACCTAAATGGCTATGGCTACACCTTC	CSGKQDLNGYGYTF
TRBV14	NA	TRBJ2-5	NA	TGTGCCAGCAGACAAGAGTGGGGGGAGACCCAGTACTTC	CASRQEWGETQYF
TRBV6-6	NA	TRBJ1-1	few	TGTGCCAGCAGTTACTCGGTGGACAGACTGAACACTGAAGCTTTCTTT	CASSYSVDRLNTEAFF
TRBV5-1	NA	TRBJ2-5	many	TGCGCCAGCAGCTTGGGGGGGGTCCAAGAGACCCAGTACTTC	CASSLGGVQETQYF
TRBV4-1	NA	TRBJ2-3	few	TGCGCCAGCAGCCAAGGAAGGGTCTTTCTAGATACGCAGTATTTT	CASSQGRVFLDTQYF
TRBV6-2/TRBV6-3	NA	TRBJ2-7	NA	TGTGCCAGCCTCAGTTCCTACGAGCAGTACTTC	CASLSSYEQYF